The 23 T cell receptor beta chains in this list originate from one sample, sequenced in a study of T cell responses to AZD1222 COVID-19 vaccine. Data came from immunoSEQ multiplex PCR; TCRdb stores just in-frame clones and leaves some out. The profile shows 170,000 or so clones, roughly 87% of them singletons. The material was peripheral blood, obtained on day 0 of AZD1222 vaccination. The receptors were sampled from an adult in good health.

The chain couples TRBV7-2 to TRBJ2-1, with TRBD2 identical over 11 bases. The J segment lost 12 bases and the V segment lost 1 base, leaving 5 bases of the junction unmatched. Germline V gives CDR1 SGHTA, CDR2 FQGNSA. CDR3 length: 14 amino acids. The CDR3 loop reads CASSLVLAGEMQFF. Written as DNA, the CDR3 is TGTGCCAGCAGCTTAGTACTAGCGGGAGAAATGCAGTTCTTC. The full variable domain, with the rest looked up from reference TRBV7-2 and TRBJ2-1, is GAGVSQSPSNKVTEKGKDVELRCDPISGHTALYWYRQSLGQGLEFLIYFQGNSAPDKSGLPSDRFSAERTGGSVSTLTIQRTQQEDSAVYLCASSLVLAGEMQFFGPGTRLTVL.

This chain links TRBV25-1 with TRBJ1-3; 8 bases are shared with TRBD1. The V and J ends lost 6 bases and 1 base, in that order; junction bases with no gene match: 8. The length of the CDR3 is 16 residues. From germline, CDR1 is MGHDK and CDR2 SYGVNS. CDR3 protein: CASSSGQGWSGNTIYF. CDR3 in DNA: TGTGCCAGCAGCTCCGGACAGGGTTGGTCTGGAAACACCATATATTTT.

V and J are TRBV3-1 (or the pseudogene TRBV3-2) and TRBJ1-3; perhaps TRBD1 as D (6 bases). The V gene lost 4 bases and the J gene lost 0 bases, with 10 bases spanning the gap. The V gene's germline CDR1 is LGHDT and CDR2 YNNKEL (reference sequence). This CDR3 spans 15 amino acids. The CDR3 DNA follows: TGTGCCAGCAGCCCCGGGACACGCTCTGGAAACACCATATATTTT. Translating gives CASSPGTRSGNTIYF.

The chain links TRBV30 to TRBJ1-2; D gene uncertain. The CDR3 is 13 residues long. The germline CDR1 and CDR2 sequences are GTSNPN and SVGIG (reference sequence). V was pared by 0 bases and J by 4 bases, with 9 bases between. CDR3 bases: TGTGCCTGGAGTGTCAATCTTGGCTATGGCTACACCTTC. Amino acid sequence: CAWSVNLGYGYTF.

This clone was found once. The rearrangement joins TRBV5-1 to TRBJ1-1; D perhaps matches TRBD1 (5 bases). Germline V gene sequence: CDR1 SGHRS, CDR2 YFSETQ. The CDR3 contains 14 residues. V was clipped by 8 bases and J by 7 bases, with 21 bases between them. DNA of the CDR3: TGCGCCAGTTCGGGGCCCCTCCCGTCCGGTGAAGCTTTCTTT. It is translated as CASSGPLPSGEAFF.

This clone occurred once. The DNA for the CDR3 is TGTGCTACTGTCCCCGGGACAGTGAACACTGAAGCTTTCTTT. As protein: CATVPGTVNTEAFF. This rearrangement joins TRBV19 to TRBJ1-1, with 7 bases matching TRBD1. Germline CDR1 and CDR2: LNHDA and SQIVND (reference sequence). This CDR3 contains 14 residues.

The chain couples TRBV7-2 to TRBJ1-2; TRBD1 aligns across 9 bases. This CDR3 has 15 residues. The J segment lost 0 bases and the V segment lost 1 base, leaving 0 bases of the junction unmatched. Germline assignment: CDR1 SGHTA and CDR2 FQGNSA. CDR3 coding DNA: TGTGCCAGCAGCTTAGGGACAGGGGCTAACTATGGCTACACCTTC. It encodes CASSLGTGANYGYTF.

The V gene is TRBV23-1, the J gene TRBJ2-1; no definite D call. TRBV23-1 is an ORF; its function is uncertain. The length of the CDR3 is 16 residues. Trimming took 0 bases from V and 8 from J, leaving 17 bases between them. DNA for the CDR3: TGCGCCAGCAGTCAATCTCCTAGTCATCTTATCCATGAGCAGTTCTTC. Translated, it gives CASSQSPSHLIHEQFF.

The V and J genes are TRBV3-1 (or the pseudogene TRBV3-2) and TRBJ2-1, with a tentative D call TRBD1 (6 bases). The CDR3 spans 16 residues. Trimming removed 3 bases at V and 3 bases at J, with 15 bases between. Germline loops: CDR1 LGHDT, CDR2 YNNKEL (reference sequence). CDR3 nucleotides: TGTGCCAGCAGCCACGGGGACATAGCCCACTACAATGAGCAGTTCTTC. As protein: CASSHGDIAHYNEQFF.

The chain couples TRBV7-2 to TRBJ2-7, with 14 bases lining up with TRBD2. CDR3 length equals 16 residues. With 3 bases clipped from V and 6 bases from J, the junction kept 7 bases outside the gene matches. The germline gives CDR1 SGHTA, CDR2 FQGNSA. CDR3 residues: CASSFPGLAGVSEQYF. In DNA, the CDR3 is TGTGCCAGCAGCTTCCCGGGACTAGCGGGAGTATCCGAGCAGTACTTC.

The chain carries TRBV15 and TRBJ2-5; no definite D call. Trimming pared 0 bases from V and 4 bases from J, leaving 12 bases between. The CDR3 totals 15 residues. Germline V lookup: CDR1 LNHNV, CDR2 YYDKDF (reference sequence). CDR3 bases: TGTGCCACCAGCAGAGATAAGCCGGTGGGAGAGACCCAGTACTTC. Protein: CATSRDKPVGETQYF.

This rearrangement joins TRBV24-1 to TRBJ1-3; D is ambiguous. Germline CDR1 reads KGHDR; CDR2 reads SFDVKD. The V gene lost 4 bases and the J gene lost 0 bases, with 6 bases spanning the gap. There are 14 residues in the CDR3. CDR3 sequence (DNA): TGTGCCACCAGTGACTCCTACTCTGGAAACACCATATATTTT. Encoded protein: CATSDSYSGNTIYF.

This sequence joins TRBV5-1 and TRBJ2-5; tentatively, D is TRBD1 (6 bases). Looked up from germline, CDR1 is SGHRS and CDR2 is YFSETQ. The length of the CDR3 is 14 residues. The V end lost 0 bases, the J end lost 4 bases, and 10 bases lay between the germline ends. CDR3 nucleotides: TGCGCCAGCAGCTTGGAACAGGGCGGAGAGACCCAGTACTTC. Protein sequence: CASSLEQGGETQYF. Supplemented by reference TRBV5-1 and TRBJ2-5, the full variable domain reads KAGVTQTPRYLIKTRGQQVTLSCSPISGHRSVSWYQQTPGQGLQFLFEYFSETQRNKGNFPGRFSGRQFSNSRSEMNVSTLELGDSALYLCASSLEQGGETQYFGPGTRLLVL.

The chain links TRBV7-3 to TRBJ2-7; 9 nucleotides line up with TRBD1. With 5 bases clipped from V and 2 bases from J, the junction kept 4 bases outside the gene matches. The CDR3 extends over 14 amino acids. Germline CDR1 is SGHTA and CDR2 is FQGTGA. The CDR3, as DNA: TGTGCCAGCAGCCCGGACAGGGGAGCCTACGAGCAGTACTTC. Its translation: CASSPDRGAYEQYF.

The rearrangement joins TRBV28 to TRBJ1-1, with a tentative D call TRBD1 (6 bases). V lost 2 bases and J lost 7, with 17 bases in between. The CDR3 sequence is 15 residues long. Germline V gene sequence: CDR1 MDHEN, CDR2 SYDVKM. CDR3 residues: CASSLNPPGVVEAFF. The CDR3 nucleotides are TGTGCCAGCAGTTTAAATCCCCCAGGGGTTGTTGAAGCTTTCTTT.

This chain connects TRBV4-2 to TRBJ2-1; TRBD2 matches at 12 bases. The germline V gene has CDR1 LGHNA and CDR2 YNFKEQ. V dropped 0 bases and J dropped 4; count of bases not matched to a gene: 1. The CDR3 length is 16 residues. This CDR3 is CASSQDLAGGYNEQFF. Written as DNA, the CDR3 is TGTGCCAGCAGCCAAGACCTAGCGGGAGGGTACAATGAGCAGTTCTTC.

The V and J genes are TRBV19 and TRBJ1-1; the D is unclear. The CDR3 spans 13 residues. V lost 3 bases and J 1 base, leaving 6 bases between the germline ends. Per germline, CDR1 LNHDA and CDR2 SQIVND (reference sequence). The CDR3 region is CASSIVRNTEAFF. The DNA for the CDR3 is TGTGCCAGTAGTATCGTAAGGAACACTGAAGCTTTCTTT.

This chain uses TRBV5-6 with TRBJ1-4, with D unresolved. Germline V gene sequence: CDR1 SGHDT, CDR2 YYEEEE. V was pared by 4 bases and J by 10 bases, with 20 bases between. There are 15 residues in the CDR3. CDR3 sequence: CASSPGGEGERKLFF. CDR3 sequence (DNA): TGTGCCAGCAGCCCGGGCGGGGAGGGAGAGAGAAAACTGTTTTTT.

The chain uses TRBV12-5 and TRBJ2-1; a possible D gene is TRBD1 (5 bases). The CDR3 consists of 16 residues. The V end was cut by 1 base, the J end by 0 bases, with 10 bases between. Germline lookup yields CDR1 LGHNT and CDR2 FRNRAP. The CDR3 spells CASGLEIRGSYNEQFF. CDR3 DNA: TGTGCTAGTGGTTTGGAGATTAGGGGCTCCTACAATGAGCAGTTCTTC.

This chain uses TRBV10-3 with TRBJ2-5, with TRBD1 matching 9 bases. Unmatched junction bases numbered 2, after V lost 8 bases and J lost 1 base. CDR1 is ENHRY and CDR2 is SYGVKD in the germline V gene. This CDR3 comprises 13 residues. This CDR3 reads CAIGGQGQETQYF. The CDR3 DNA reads TGTGCCATCGGGGGACAGGGCCAAGAGACCCAGTACTTC.

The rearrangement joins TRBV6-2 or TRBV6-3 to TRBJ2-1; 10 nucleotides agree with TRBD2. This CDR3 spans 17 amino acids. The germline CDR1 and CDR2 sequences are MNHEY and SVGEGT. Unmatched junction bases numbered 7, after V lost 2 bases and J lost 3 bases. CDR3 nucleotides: TGTGCCAGCAGTTACCCTAGCGGGAGACGAGGCTACAATGAGCAGTTCTTC. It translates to CASSYPSGRRGYNEQFF.

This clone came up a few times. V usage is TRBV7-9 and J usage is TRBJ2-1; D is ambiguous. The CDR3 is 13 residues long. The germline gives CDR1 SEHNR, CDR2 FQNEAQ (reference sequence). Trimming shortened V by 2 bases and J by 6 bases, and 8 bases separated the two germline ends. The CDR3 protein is CASSLRESNEQFF. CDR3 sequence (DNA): TGTGCCAGCAGCTTAAGAGAGTCCAATGAGCAGTTCTTC.

The CDR3, as DNA: TGTGCCAGCAGCCCCTTTAGCGGGAGGGGGGAGCTGTTTTTT. Its protein product is CASSPFSGRGELFF. V gene TRBV3-1 (or the pseudogene TRBV3-2) combines with J gene TRBJ2-2; 10 bases are a match to TRBD2. V gave up 4 bases and J gave up 8 bases; unmatched junction bases: 4. The germline CDR1 and CDR2 sequences are LGHDT and YNNKEL (reference sequence). The CDR3 length is 14 residues.